This record covers a single T cell receptor beta chain. Its antigen is undetermined. The data belong to a study of OX40 agonist ivuxolimab in advanced cancers. Across the study: As their treatment, patients were administered ivuxolimab, an agonistic anti-OX40 (CD134) antibody. Intravenous ivuxolimab at 0.01 to 10 mg/kg was given to patients every 2 weeks.

Germline V gene data show CDR1 as SGHRS and CDR2 as YFSETQ. The length of the CDR3 is 14 residues. Trimming removed 3 bases from V and 3 bases from J, with 10 bases in between. Study-level results: The study found among the lowest clonal expansion in partial responders at 0.1-3.0 mg/kg.

Sequencing used immunoSEQ multiplex PCR; TCRdb keeps in-frame clones, though not all of them. The sample carries more than 65,000 clones, about 91% recorded once. The rearrangement uses TRBV5-1 and TRBJ2-1; the D is unclear. The sequencing used CD4+ or CD8+ T cells sorted from blood, collected in a trial of the OX40 agonist ivuxolimab. The sequence was obtained from an adult with an advanced solid tumor such as melanoma, head and neck, liver or kidney cancer. The CDR3 DNA reads as TGCGCCAGCAGCTGGCAATCGGGCTACAATGAGCAGTTCTTC. This translates into CASSWQSGYNEQFF.